These 23 T cell receptor beta chains originate from one sample sequenced in a study of T cells after yellow fever vaccination. From the 5' RACE reads, TCRdb called clonotypes with MiXCR, one entry per CDR3 protein. This sample carries around 110,000 distinct CDR3 sequences, 7.5% to 9.5% of them seen once, and the ten largest clones take roughly 25%. Sequenced material: CD8+ T cells sorted from PBMCs, taken 45 days after the yellow fever booster vaccination. Receptors were obtained from a man aged 25 to 45 who received the YFV17D yellow fever vaccine.

This clonotype was observed many times. The chain links TRBV29-1 to TRBJ2-1; no definite D call. The CDR3 is made up of 13 amino acids. Per germline, CDR1 SQVTM and CDR2 ANQGSEA. V lost 2 bases and J lost 5, with 10 bases in between. CDR3 in DNA: TGCAGCGTTGAATTTAGGCCCAACAATGAGCAGTTCTTC. This codes for CSVEFRPNNEQFF.

This clonotype was observed many times. The chain carries TRBV4-3 and TRBJ1-1; no firm D call. V was clipped by 3 bases and J by 1 base, with 9 bases between them. In germline, CDR1 is LGHNA, CDR2 YSLEER. This CDR3 comprises 14 residues. CDR3 nucleotide sequence: TGCGCCAGCAGCCACCGGGCGTGGAACACTGAAGCTTTCTTT. Amino acids: CASSHRAWNTEAFF.

Ten or more counts support this clonotype. The chain combines TRBV6-5 with TRBJ1-1, with D hard to call. The CDR3 contains 15 residues. CDR1 MNHEY and CDR2 SVGAGI come from the germline V gene. Deletions cut 6 bases from V and 1 base from J, with 15 bases between. In DNA, the CDR3 is TGTGCCAGCAGCCCTAACCCGGACGGGAACACTGAAGCTTTCTTT. Translating gives CASSPNPDGNTEAFF.

This clonotype was counted at least ten times. V gene TRBV11-2 combines with J gene TRBJ2-1; 7 bases map to TRBD2. The CDR3 is made up of 16 amino acids. V lost 5 bases, J lost 6 bases, and 13 bases stayed unmatched. Germline-derived CDR1 and CDR2 are SGHAT and FQNNGV. CDR3 protein: CASSPPGAGYLNEQFF. The CDR3 region has the DNA TGTGCCAGCAGCCCCCCAGGAGCGGGATATCTCAATGAGCAGTTCTTC.

This clonotype was counted at least ten times. This chain links TRBV15 with TRBJ2-1; perhaps TRBD1 as D (7 bases). V was trimmed by 0 bases and J by 2 bases, leaving 8 bases between them. The CDR3 consists of 15 residues. Germline lookup yields CDR1 LNHNV and CDR2 YYDKDF (reference sequence). The CDR3 loop reads CATSRDRGAYNEQFF. CDR3 DNA sequence: TGTGCCACCAGCAGAGACAGGGGGGCCTACAATGAGCAGTTCTTC.

Ten or more counts support this clonotype. The gene calls are TRBV6-1 and TRBJ1-6; no firm D call. Germline CDR1 is MNHNS and CDR2 is SASEGT. The CDR3 is made up of 14 amino acids. The ends were cut back, 8 bases at V and 0 bases at J, with 8 bases in the middle. The CDR3 region is CASAENSYNSPLHF. The CDR3 coding sequence is TGTGCCAGCGCAGAGAACTCCTATAATTCACCCCTCCACTTT.

The gene calls are TRBV27 and TRBJ2-7; perhaps TRBD1 as D (6 bases). There are 13 residues in the CDR3. Germline lookup yields CDR1 MNHEY and CDR2 SMNVEV (reference sequence). V was pared by 8 bases and J by 6 bases, with 17 bases between. CDR3 sequence reads: CASSVHRASEQYF. The CDR3 DNA reads as TGTGCCAGCTCTGTACACAGGGCTAGCGAGCAGTACTTC.

This clonotype has ten or more counts. A read error may account for a junction end that differs from germline. The chain has TRBV12-3 or TRBV12-4 and TRBJ2-3, with TRBD2 matching 7 bases. This CDR3 contains 18 residues. Here the CDR3 DNA reads TGTGCCAGCAGCTTAGGGCTCCTAGCGGTAGCTAGCACAGATACGCAGTATTTT. It yields the protein CASSLGLLAVASTDTQYF.

This clonotype was counted at least ten times. J is TRBJ2-3 and V is TRBV7-9; D ambiguous. The CDR3 is 13 residues long. CDR1 and CDR2 (germline): SEHNR, FQNEAQ (reference sequence). V was pared by 5 bases and J by 5 bases, with 11 bases between. The CDR3 nucleotides read TGTGCCAGCAGCCCGAGACCTCTAGATACGCAGTATTTT. Amino acids: CASSPRPLDTQYF.

As for this clonotype: A much larger clone lies a single base off, so this may be a read error. The J gene is TRBJ2-1, the V gene TRBV3-1; D may be TRBD2 (6 bases). Trimming took off 4 bases at V and 5 bases at J, with 12 bases between the two ends. The V gene's germline CDR1 is LGHDT and CDR2 YNNKEL (reference sequence). This CDR3 contains 14 residues. The CDR3 DNA is TGTGCCAGCAGCCCACCGGAGGGCCACAATGAGCAGTTCTTC. It translates to CASSPPEGHNEQFF.

This clonotype appeared a few times. V gene TRBV30 combines with J gene TRBJ1-1, with D possibly TRBD1 on 6 matching bases. CDR3 length: 13 amino acids. Trimming stripped 0 bases from V and 5 bases from J, with 10 bases between. Germline CDR1 GTSNPN, CDR2 SVGIG (reference sequence). In nucleotides, the CDR3 is TGTGCCTGGAGTGTAGGGGGGTTGACTGAAGCTTTCTTT. Translated: CAWSVGGLTEAFF. The whole variable domain, remainder taken from reference TRBV30 and TRBJ1-1, is SQTIHQWPATLVQPVGSPLSLECTVEGTSNPNLYWYRQAAGRGLQLLFYSVGIGQISSEVPQNLSASRPQDRQFILSSKKLLLSDSGFYLCAWSVGGLTEAFFGQGTRLTVV.

This clonotype was seen many times. The chain combines TRBV28 with TRBJ2-1; 12 bases align to TRBD2. Germline V gene lookup returns CDR1 MDHEN and CDR2 SYDVKM. CDR3 size: 15 residues. V lost 6 bases, J lost 8 bases, and 8 bases stayed unmatched. Written as DNA, the CDR3 is TGTGCCAGCAGCAGGAGACTAGCGGGAGTCCATGAGCAGTTCTTC. This gives the protein CASSRRLAGVHEQFF. Combining the CDR3 with reference TRBV28 and TRBJ2-1 gives the whole variable domain DVKVTQSSRYLVKRTGEKVFLECVQDMDHENMFWYRQDPGLGLRLIYFSYDVKMKEKGDIPEGYSVSREKKERFSLILESASTNQTSMYLCASSRRLAGVHEQFFGPGTRLTVL.

This clonotype was counted many times. The rearrangement uses TRBV7-9 and TRBJ2-5; D is unresolved. CDR1 is SEHNR, CDR2 FQNEAQ, per germline (reference sequence). The CDR3 sequence is 12 residues long. V lost 0 bases and J lost 6, with 5 bases in between. The DNA of the CDR3 is TGTGCCAGCAGCTTAGCTCTGCAGACCCAGTACTTC. It specifies CASSLALQTQYF.

This clonotype came up many times. The chain couples TRBV27 to TRBJ2-1; D is undetermined. The CDR3 length is 14 residues. The V end was cut by 0 bases, the J end by 4 bases, with 7 bases between. Germline V lookup: CDR1 MNHEY, CDR2 SMNVEV (reference sequence). Here the CDR3 reads CASSLSATYNEQFF. The CDR3, as DNA: TGTGCCAGCAGTTTATCGGCCACTTACAATGAGCAGTTCTTC.

This clonotype was found a few times. CDR3 sequence reads: CASSLITDSEAFF. For the CDR3, the DNA is TGTGCCAGCAGCTTAATCACGGACAGTGAAGCTTTCTTT. The J gene is TRBJ1-1, the V gene TRBV7-2; possibly TRBD1 for D (6 bases). The germline V gene has CDR1 SGHTA and CDR2 FQGNSA. The ends were cut back, 2 bases at V and 7 bases at J, with 11 bases in the middle. The CDR3 loop spans 13 amino acids.

Details on this clonotype: Given a much more abundant clone one base away, this may be a read error. The gene calls are TRBV5-1 and TRBJ2-7; D remains ambiguous. Germline-derived CDR1 and CDR2 are SGHRS and YFSETQ. The CDR3 spans 13 residues. CDR3 amino acids: CASCFRPGNEQYF. DNA for the CDR3: TGCGCCAGCTGCTTTCGACCCGGTAACGAGCAGTACTTC.

This clonotype was seen many times. CDR3 nucleotides: TGTGCCAGCAGTTTATCCCTCGTTTCTAGCGGGCGAGCCACAGATACGCAGTATTTT. This sequence encodes CASSLSLVSSGRATDTQYF. This chain links TRBV28 with TRBJ2-3; 8 bases map to TRBD2. The J segment lost 2 bases and the V segment lost 1 base, leaving 14 bases of the junction unmatched. This CDR3 is 19 amino acids long. CDR1 is MDHEN and CDR2 is SYDVKM in the germline V gene.

Concerning this clonotype itself: One end of the junction is discordant with germline, which a read error may explain. This chain links TRBV30 with TRBJ2-1; D is perhaps TRBD2 (6 bases). Germline CDR1 GTSNPN, CDR2 SVGIG (reference sequence). The CDR3 loop spans 15 amino acids. As DNA, the CDR3 is TGTGCCTGGAGTGTACTGGGCGGAGGGATCCCCCAAACCGGATTC. This translates into CAWSVLGGGIPQTGF.

Note on this clonotype: At one of its ends the junction is not consistent with the germline gene, which may arise from a read error. The chain links TRBV5-1 to TRBJ2-7; TRBD2 matches at 10 bases. The CDR3 sequence is 13 residues long. CDR1 and CDR2 (germline): SGHRS, YFSETQ. CDR3 amino acids: CSSRLAGSYEQYF. In DNA form, the CDR3 reads TGCTCCAGCAGACTAGCGGGCTCCTACGAGCAGTACTTC. Complete variable domain (other parts from reference TRBV5-1 and TRBJ2-7): KAGVTQTPRYLIKTRGQQVTLSCSPISGHRSVSWYQQTPGQGLQFLFEYFSETQRNKGNFPGRFSGRQFSNSRSEMNVSTLELGDSALYLCSSRLAGSYEQYFGPGTRLTVT.

This clonotype turned up a few times. The V and J genes are TRBV24-1 and TRBJ2-1; 10 bases map to TRBD2. The length of the CDR3 is 15 residues. The germline V gene encodes CDR1 KGHDR and CDR2 SFDVKD. Trimming cost V 4 bases and J 4 bases; bases outside gene matches: 3. The CDR3 protein is CATSDILAGYNEQFF. The CDR3 nucleotides are TGTGCCACCAGTGACATACTAGCGGGGTACAATGAGCAGTTCTTC.

This clonotype was found many times. The chain recombines TRBV5-1 with TRBJ2-7, with 11 bases identical to TRBD2. The J segment lost 5 bases and the V segment lost 3 bases, leaving 10 bases of the junction unmatched. This CDR3 comprises 16 residues. The germline CDR1 and CDR2 sequences are SGHRS and YFSETQ. The CDR3 reads CASSWNLELAGDEQYF. The DNA for the CDR3 is TGCGCCAGCAGCTGGAATCTTGAACTAGCGGGAGACGAGCAGTACTTC. The whole variable domain, remainder taken from reference TRBV5-1 and TRBJ2-7, is KAGVTQTPRYLIKTRGQQVTLSCSPISGHRSVSWYQQTPGQGLQFLFEYFSETQRNKGNFPGRFSGRQFSNSRSEMNVSTLELGDSALYLCASSWNLELAGDEQYFGPGTRLTVT.

The chain carries TRBV6-2 or TRBV6-3 and TRBJ2-1; TRBD2 matches at 10 bases. Germline loops: CDR1 MNHEY, CDR2 SVGEGT. The CDR3 length is 17 residues. V was pared by 7 bases and J by 8 bases, with 17 bases of the junction left unmatched. The CDR3 region is CASNEVYASGRSYEQFF. CDR3 DNA: TGTGCCAGCAATGAGGTCTATGCTAGCGGGAGAAGTTATGAGCAGTTCTTC.

In this sample, this clonotype turned up many times. The chain combines TRBV9 with TRBJ2-3; 9 bases line up with TRBD2. Germline CDR1 is SGDLS and CDR2 is YYNGEE. Trimming cost V 3 bases and J 2 bases; bases outside gene matches: 7. The CDR3 has 16 residues. The CDR3 protein is CASSGLAGEFTDTQYF. CDR3 DNA: TGTGCCAGCAGCGGGTTAGCGGGAGAGTTCACAGATACGCAGTATTTT.